This passage covers 25 T cell receptor beta chains from one sample sequenced in a study of regulatory T cells in long-lasting Graves disease. CDR3-region Arm-PCR and iRepertoire HTBI primers produced the TCR beta libraries. TCRdb re-called the multiplex PCR reads through MiXCR, storing one row per CDR3 protein. This sample has around 240,000 distinct CDR3 sequences; approximately 20% occur once, and the top ten carry approximately 14%. Time point given: newly diagnosed GD, antithyroid drugs for less than 3 months. TCR sequences were obtained from RNA taken from PBMCs. This same sample was also taken into another study, of T cells in Graves' hyperthyroidism and ophthalmopathy.

Sequences were derived from peripheral blood mononuclear cells (PBMCs), sampled at new diagnosis, from a patient treated with antithyroid drugs. These receptors were collected from a woman aged 25 to 39 with Graves disease.

This clonotype was seen at least ten times. This chain links TRBV12-3 or TRBV12-4 with TRBJ2-7, with D possibly matching TRBD1 (6 bases). With 6 bases removed from V and 0 bases from J, the gap between germline ends came to 9 bases. The CDR3 loop spans 13 amino acids. DNA for the CDR3: TGTGCCAGCAGCTTGGACAGCTCCTACGAGCAGTACTTC. Translation gives CASSLDSSYEQYF.

With respect to this clonotype: One end of the junction varies from germline; a read error may be responsible. This rearrangement joins TRBV7-9 to TRBJ1-1; D ambiguous. The CDR3 is 13 residues long. Per the germline V gene, CDR1 is SEHNR and CDR2 is FQNEAQ (reference sequence). The CDR3 DNA is TGTGTCAGCACCCGGACGGAGAACACTGAAGCTTTCTTT. This gives the protein CVSTRTENTEAFF.

This clonotype was detected many times. This rearrangement joins TRBV6-2 or TRBV6-3 to TRBJ1-5; tentatively, D is TRBD1 (6 bases). The V end was cut by 4 bases, the J end by 0 bases, with 10 bases between. This CDR3 is built from 15 residues. CDR1 MNHEY and CDR2 SVGEGT come from the germline V gene. The CDR3 DNA is TGTGCCAGCAGTTCAAACAGGGTTAGCAATCAGCCCCAGCATTTT. Its translation is CASSSNRVSNQPQHF.

This clonotype was counted at least ten times. The rearrangement joins TRBV5-4 to TRBJ1-5; D gene uncertain. This CDR3 contains 14 residues. Looked up from germline, CDR1 is SGHNT and CDR2 is YYREEE (reference sequence). Trimming shortened V by 4 bases and J by 2 bases, and 10 bases separated the two germline ends. This chain's CDR3 is CASSNGAGNQPQHF. The CDR3 DNA reads as TGTGCCAGCAGCAACGGAGCGGGCAATCAGCCCCAGCATTTT. Full variable domain (outside the CDR3, taken from reference TRBV5-4 and TRBJ1-5): ETGVTQSPTHLIKTRGQQVTLRCSSQSGHNTVSWYQQALGQGPQFIFQYYREEENGRGNFPPRFSGLQFPNYSSELNVNALELDDSALYLCASSNGAGNQPQHFGDGTRLSIL.

Concerning this clonotype: Just one base apart from a much larger clone, this may be a read error. The V gene is TRBV5-1, the J gene TRBJ2-4; the D gene is possibly TRBD1 (5 bases). This CDR3 has 15 amino acids. Looked up from germline, CDR1 is SGHRS and CDR2 is YFSETQ. V was trimmed by 2 bases and J by 13 bases, leaving 22 bases between them. Here the CDR3 DNA reads TGCGCCAGCAGCTTTAGCCCTAGGGGATACAATGAGCAGTACTTC. Protein product: CASSFSPRGYNEQYF.

With regard to this clonotype: This likely stems from a read error, as it lies one base from a far larger clone. This rearrangement joins TRBV7-2 to TRBJ1-5; no clear D gene. The V gene's germline CDR1 is SGHTA and CDR2 FQGNSA. The CDR3 runs to 17 residues. CDR3 DNA: TGTGCCAGCAGCCAAGACCTAGGTCCCCCAAACAATCAGTCCCAGCATTTT. Residues: CASSQDLGPPNNQSQHF.

This clonotype was counted many times. J is TRBJ2-2 and V is TRBV12-3 or TRBV12-4; 7 nucleotides line up with TRBD1. This CDR3 is 15 amino acids long. V lost 2 bases and J lost 7; bases outside the gene matches: 7. This CDR3 is CASSLRTGRNGELFF. For the CDR3, the DNA is TGTGCCAGCAGTTTACGGACAGGTCGGAACGGGGAGCTGTTTTTT.

The chain combines TRBV14 with TRBJ1-5; D may be TRBD1 (5 bases). There are 16 residues in the CDR3. V lost 3 bases to trimming and J lost 4 bases, with 16 bases between them. Germline V gives CDR1 SGHDN, CDR2 FVKESK. CDR3 amino acids: CASSQARGTANQPQHF. The CDR3 DNA sequence: TGTGCCAGCAGCCAGGCTCGGGGCACGGCAAATCAGCCCCAGCATTTT.

The chain is built from TRBV2 and TRBJ2-7; TRBD2 aligns across 11 bases. Germline V CDR1 and CDR2: SNHLY, FYNNEI. CDR3 length equals 16 residues. The ends lost 4 bases at V and 2 bases at J; junction bases unmatched: 7. The CDR3 sequence is CASSGLAGGSPYEQYF. CDR3 DNA: TGTGCCAGCAGTGGCCTAGCGGGGGGATCACCCTACGAGCAGTACTTC.

This sequence joins TRBV20-1 and TRBJ2-1; D gene ambiguous. Germline assignment: CDR1 DFQATT and CDR2 SNEGSKA (reference sequence). V lost 7 bases and J lost 5, with 12 bases in between. The CDR3 runs to 12 residues. CDR3 protein: CSVPADDNEQFF. CDR3 bases: TGCAGTGTTCCGGCGGACGACAATGAGCAGTTCTTC.

This chain's CDR3 is CASSLTTVFSKTEAFF. The CDR3 DNA reads TGTGCCAGCAGCCTTACTACCGTGTTCAGTAAGACTGAAGCTTTCTTT. This chain connects TRBV3-1 to TRBJ1-1; no clear D. The CDR3 is 16 amino acids. The germline gives CDR1 LGHDT, CDR2 YNNKEL (reference sequence). Deletions cut 4 bases from V and 5 bases from J, with 20 bases between. The full variable domain, its missing parts supplied by reference TRBV3-1 and TRBJ1-1, is DTAVSQTPKYLVTQMGNDKSIKCEQNLGHDTMYWYKQDSKKFLKIMFSYNNKELIINETVPNRFSPKSPDKAHLNLHINSLELGDSAVYFCASSLTTVFSKTEAFFGQGTRLTVV.

This clonotype was observed many times. The V call is TRBV20-1, the J call TRBJ1-5, with a possible D match to TRBD1 (5 bases). Deletions cut 3 bases from V and 1 base from J, with 10 bases between. The CDR3 extends over 14 amino acids. Per germline, CDR1 DFQATT and CDR2 SNEGSKA (reference sequence). CDR3 sequence reads: CSARGEASNQPQHF. CDR3 in DNA: TGCAGTGCTAGGGGGGAAGCCAGCAATCAGCCCCAGCATTTT.

This clonotype was counted at least ten times. The chain is built from TRBV5-1 and TRBJ2-3; D is possibly TRBD1 (6 bases). The V end lost 4 bases, the J end lost 3 bases, and 18 bases lay between the germline ends. CDR3 size: 16 residues. Germline CDR1 is SGHRS and CDR2 is YFSETQ. CDR3 in amino acids: CASSAEPGHGTDTQYF. The DNA for the CDR3 is TGCGCCAGCAGCGCAGAACCGGGACACGGAACAGATACGCAGTATTTT.

In regard to this clonotype: Given a much more abundant clone one base away, this may be a read error. This chain joins TRBV24-1 and TRBJ2-5, with D perhaps matching TRBD1 (6 bases). V was trimmed by 5 bases and J by 2 bases, leaving 14 bases between them. Germline CDR1 reads KGHDR; CDR2 reads SFDVKD. CDR3 length equals 15 residues. The CDR3 DNA reads as TGTGCCACCAGTGGTCCGGACAGAAAGCAAGAGACCCAGTACTTC. This sequence encodes CATSGPDRKQETQYF.

As concerns this clonotype: Possible read error: a much larger clone is one base away. J is TRBJ1-1 and V is TRBV6-5; no firm D call. The CDR3 runs to 17 residues. CDR1 and CDR2 from the germline V gene are MNHEY and SVGAGI. Here the CDR3 reads CACSYSGIQGLDTEAFF. Here the CDR3 DNA reads TGTGCCTGCAGTTACTCTGGCATCCAAGGATTGGACACTGAAGCTTTCTTT.

Only a few counts were recorded for this clonotype. At one boundary the junction diverges from the germline segment, which might be a read error. The genes are TRBV7-9 and TRBJ1-2; 12 nucleotides align to TRBD1. Germline V gene sequence: CDR1 SEHNR, CDR2 FQNEAQ (reference sequence). The CDR3 is made up of 16 amino acids. In DNA, the CDR3 is TGTGCCAGCAGCATAGCCGGGACAGGGGGCCAATATGGCTACACCTTC. Its protein is CASSIAGTGGQYGYTF.

The gene calls are TRBV28 and TRBJ2-7; no reliable D call. Trimming took 8 bases from V and 3 from J, leaving 8 bases between them. CDR3 size: 11 residues. Germline V lookup: CDR1 MDHEN, CDR2 SYDVKM. In DNA form, the CDR3 reads TGTGCCAGCCTACACAACTACGAGCAGTACTTC. Translation gives CASLHNYEQYF.

For this clonotype: This probably arose from a read error, given a far larger clone one base away. The chain employs TRBV12-3 or TRBV12-4 and TRBJ2-7; TRBD2 aligns across 9 bases. The CDR3 is made up of 16 amino acids. V trimming: 3 bases; J trimming: 7 bases; junction bases outside the gene matches: 13. The CDR3: CASSFRLAVSYNEQYF. In nucleotides, the CDR3 is TGTGCCAGCAGTTTCCGACTAGCGGTCTCCTACAATGAGCAGTACTTC.

This clonotype was detected many times. The V call is TRBV20-1, the J call TRBJ1-5; D is possibly TRBD1 (6 bases). The CDR3 runs 12 residues. The germline V gene has CDR1 DFQATT and CDR2 SNEGSKA (reference sequence). The ends were cut back, 5 bases at V and 6 bases at J, with 11 bases in the middle. CDR3: CSAPGDGQPQHF. The DNA of the CDR3 is TGCAGTGCTCCAGGGGACGGTCAGCCCCAGCATTTT.

This clonotype was recorded at least ten times. Mismatch with germline at one junction end may stem from a read error. The rearrangement uses TRBV5-1 and TRBJ1-1; D may be TRBD1 (6 bases). The germline gives CDR1 SGHRS, CDR2 YFSETQ. The CDR3 covers 15 residues. DNA of the CDR3: TGTGCCAGCAGCTTATGGGGGGGGCAGAACACTGAAGCTTTCTTT. Translating gives CASSLWGGQNTEAFF.

This clonotype was counted many times. This chain uses TRBV7-9 with TRBJ2-3; D possibly corresponds to TRBD1 (6 bases). The CDR3 has 16 amino acids. Trimming removed 1 base at V and 1 base at J, with 12 bases between. CDR1 and CDR2 (germline): SEHNR, FQNEAQ (reference sequence). CDR3 coding DNA: TGTGCCAGCAGCTTAGTGCGAGCAGGGGGCACAGATACGCAGTATTTT. It is translated as CASSLVRAGGTDTQYF.

The table lists this clonotype with many counts. The chain uses TRBV12-3 or TRBV12-4 and TRBJ1-5; TRBD1 might be the D (5 bases). The V and J ends lost 6 bases and 7 bases respectively, with 13 bases between them. This CDR3 region has 13 residues. The CDR3 DNA sequence: TGTGCCAGCAGGACAACAGGCTCCCAGCCCCAGCATTTT. This gives the protein CASRTTGSQPQHF.

This clonotype came up many times. This CDR3 reads CASRRGLNTGELFF. For the CDR3, the DNA is TGTGCCAGCAGGCGGGGACTAAACACCGGGGAGCTGTTTTTT. The V and J genes are TRBV3-1 and TRBJ2-2; 7 bases fit TRBD2. The CDR3 sequence is 14 residues long. In germline, CDR1 is LGHDT, CDR2 YNNKEL (reference sequence). The V gene end was trimmed by 6 bases and the J gene end by 2 bases; junction bases not matched to a gene: 3.

This clonotype was recorded a few times. The chain is built from TRBV29-1 and TRBJ1-1; no reliable D call. CDR3 size: 13 residues. V was trimmed by 3 bases and J by 0 bases, leaving 8 bases between them. Germline V CDR1 and CDR2: SQVTM, ANQGSEA. In nucleotides, the CDR3 is TGCAGCGTTGACAGTCCTATGAACACTGAAGCTTTCTTT. Amino acids: CSVDSPMNTEAFF.

This clonotype occurred many times. Just one base apart from a much larger clone, this may be a read error. This chain links TRBV20-1 with TRBJ1-1; a possible D gene is TRBD1 (6 bases). CDR3 length: 12 amino acids. CDR1 DFQATT and CDR2 SNEGSKA come from the germline V gene (reference sequence). The DNA for the CDR3 is TGCAGTGCTAACACGGGGGGGCGTGAAGCTTCCTTT. This codes for CSANTGGREASF.